This T cell receptor (beta chain) comes out of a study of T-cell reconstitution after alpha-beta-depleted transplantation in children. Trimming left V 1 base short and J 5 bases short, with 9 bases between. CDR1 is GTSNPN, CDR2 SVGIG, per germline (reference sequence). CDR3 size: 12 residues. Unique molecular identifiers were built into the TCRbeta library. TCRdb itself ran the PCR reads through MiXCR, one entry per CDR3 protein. The sample has 490,000 or so distinct CDR3 sequences, roughly 10% seen once. This clonotype was detected many times. The TCR comes from a child aged 2 to 10 with inherited bone marrow failure, due to receive a stem cell transplant. The sample was PBMCs, taken before TCRalphabeta/CD19-depleted stem cell transplant. The V and J genes are TRBV30 and TRBJ2-7; tentatively, D is TRBD2 (5 bases). The CDR3 region is CAWSDTGNEQYF. CDR3 sequence (DNA): TGTGCCTGGAGTGACACGGGAAACGAGCAGTACTTC.